This is a list of T cell receptor beta chains from one sample in a study of T cells in Graves' hyperthyroidism and ophthalmopathy. TCRdb reanalysed the multiplex PCR reads using MiXCR and keeps one entry per CDR3 protein. The data show 700,000 or so distinct CDR3 sequences, about a sixth seen once. Sample: blood. These receptors were collected from a man younger than 35 with Graves' hyperthyroidism. Both conserved end residues are part of each CDR3. D genes are given only for firm matches. Some rows mark clone size as missing; the rest say once, few, many or name a class of expanded clone.

TRBV27	.	many	TRBJ1-6	TGTGCCAGCAGGACCCATGGGGGCGATTCACCCCTCCACTTT	CASRTHGGDSPLHF
TRBV7-3	TRBD2	many	TRBJ2-1	TGTGCCAGCAGCTTAAAGGCTAGCGGGGGCAATGAGCAGTTCTTC	CASSLKASGGNEQFF
TRBV29-1	.	.	TRBJ2-7	TGCAGCGTTGAGCTCGAGGTCGAGCAGTACTTC	CSVELEVEQYF
TRBV30	.	few	TRBJ1-3	TGTGCCTGGCAGGAAACGAACTCTGGAAACACCATATATTTT	CAWQETNSGNTIYF
TRBV28	TRBD1	many	TRBJ2-1	TGTGCCAGCAGTTTTATTAGGGACAGGCTCAATGAGCAGTTCTTC	CASSFIRDRLNEQFF
TRBV18	.	.	TRBJ2-5	TGTGCCAGCTCACCACGTCCAGAACAGGGGACCCAGTACTTC	CASSPRPEQGTQYF
TRBV18	.	few	TRBJ2-2	TGTGCCAGCTCACCAAGACCTGCAGGCGGCTCGCTAAACACCGGGGAGCTGTTTTTT	CASSPRPAGGSLNTGELFF
TRBV20-1	TRBD2	few	TRBJ2-1	TGCAGTGCTAGACCGGGACTAGCGGGTTACAATGAGCAGTTCTTC	CSARPGLAGYNEQFF
TRBV29-1	TRBD1	.	TRBJ1-1	TGCAGCGGGAGACAGGGCTTAAACACTGAAGCTTTCTTT	CSGRQGLNTEAFF
TRBV6-1	.	.	TRBJ2-3	TGTGCCAGCAGGACCTCTAGCACAGATACGCAGTATTTT	CASRTSSTDTQYF
TRBV7-9	.	many	TRBJ2-7	TGTGCCAGCAGGGGTCGGTCCTACGAGCAGTACTTC	CASRGRSYEQYF
TRBV20-1	TRBD1	.	TRBJ1-1	TGCAGTGCTAACATCGACAGGGCGGTCACTGAAGCTTTCTTT	CSANIDRAVTEAFF
TRBV6-1	.	.	TRBJ2-3	TGTGCCAGCAGCCGACCAGGAGGCACAGATACGCAGTATTTT	CASSRPGGTDTQYF
TRBV7-9	TRBD1	.	TRBJ1-2	TGTGCCATCGGACAGGGAAATAACTATGGCTACACCTTC	CAIGQGNNYGYTF
TRBV15	.	.	TRBJ2-1	TGTGCCACCAGCAGCGACTTAGACAATGAGCAGTTCTTC	CATSSDLDNEQFF
TRBV19	.	.	TRBJ1-1	TGTGCCAGTAGTATCCGTCCAGGGATGGGCACTGAAGCTTTCTTT	CASSIRPGMGTEAFF
TRBV11-2	.	few	TRBJ2-7	TGTGCCAGCGGACCGGGCCTCTGGGAGCAGTACTTC	CASGPGLWEQYF
TRBV28	.	many	TRBJ2-7	TGTGCCAGCAGACCTGGGGACTTTTCCTACGAGCAGTACTTC	CASRPGDFSYEQYF
TRBV29-1	.	many	TRBJ2-3	TGCAGCGTTGCGGGGGCATTTAGCACAGATACGCAGTATTTT	CSVAGAFSTDTQYF
TRBV11-2	.	many	TRBJ2-3	TGTGCCAGCAGCTTTGGTTATGGCACAGATACGCAGTATTTT	CASSFGYGTDTQYF
TRBV4-1	.	many	TRBJ1-2	TGCGCCAGCAGCCAAGATCCGGGCGGTATCAGGGGCTACACCTTC	CASSQDPGGIRGYTF
TRBV3-1	.	many	TRBJ2-3	TGTGCCAGCAGCCAAGAAGCGGCAGATACGCAGTATTTT	CASSQEAADTQYF
TRBV27	.	.	TRBJ2-3	TGTGCCAGCAGTTTAATTGGGAGACCCCGGATAAGCACAGATACGCAGTATTTT	CASSLIGRPRISTDTQYF